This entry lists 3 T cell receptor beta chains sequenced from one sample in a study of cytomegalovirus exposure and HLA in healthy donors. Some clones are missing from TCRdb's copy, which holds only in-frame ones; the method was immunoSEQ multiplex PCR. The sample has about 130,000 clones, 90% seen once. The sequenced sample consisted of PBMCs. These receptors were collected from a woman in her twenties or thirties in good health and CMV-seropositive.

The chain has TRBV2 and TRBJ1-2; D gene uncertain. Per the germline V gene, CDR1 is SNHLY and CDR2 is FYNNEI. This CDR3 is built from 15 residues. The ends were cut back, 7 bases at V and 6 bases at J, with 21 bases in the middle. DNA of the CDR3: TGTGCCAGCACTAAGGATTGGAGCCAAGGAAATGGCTACACCTTC. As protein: CASTKDWSQGNGYTF.

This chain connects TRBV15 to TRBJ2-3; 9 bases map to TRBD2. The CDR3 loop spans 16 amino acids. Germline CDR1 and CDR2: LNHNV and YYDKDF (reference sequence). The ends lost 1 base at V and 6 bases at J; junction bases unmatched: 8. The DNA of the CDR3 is TGTGCCACCAGCAGAGGCGCGGGGGGGGTTCTGGATACGCAGTATTTT. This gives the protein CATSRGAGGVLDTQYF.

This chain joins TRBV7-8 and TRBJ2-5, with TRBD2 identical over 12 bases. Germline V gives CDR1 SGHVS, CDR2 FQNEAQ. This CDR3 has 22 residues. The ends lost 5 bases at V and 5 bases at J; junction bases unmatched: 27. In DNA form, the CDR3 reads TGTGCCAGCAGCCCCGGGCCCCACAGGGCGTCTAGCGGGAGGGCCTTAAGGGAGACCCAGTACTTC. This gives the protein CASSPGPHRASSGRALRETQYF.